The 15 T cell receptor beta chains in this list originate from one sample, sequenced in a study of blood T cell repertoires in COVID-19. TCRdb's copy holds only in-frame clones and misses some; the assay was immunoSEQ multiplex PCR. The table includes roughly 200,000 clones, less than 85% detected once. The material sequenced was PBMCs or T cells enriched from blood (not recorded which). Receptors originate from a man in his forties who had recovered from COVID-19.

This clone was seen once. This chain links TRBV7-2 with TRBJ2-7; 7 bases fit TRBD2. Trimming removed 5 bases from V and 4 bases from J; junction bases left unmatched: 17. The germline CDR1 and CDR2 sequences are SGHTA and FQGNSA. This CDR3 comprises 17 residues. The CDR3 spells CASSHASTAGAFYEQYF. The CDR3 DNA reads TGTGCCAGCAGCCATGCCAGTACGGCGGGAGCCTTTTACGAGCAGTACTTC. Complete variable domain (other parts from reference TRBV7-2 and TRBJ2-7): GAGVSQSPSNKVTEKGKDVELRCDPISGHTALYWYRQSLGQGLEFLIYFQGNSAPDKSGLPSDRFSAERTGGSVSTLTIQRTQQEDSAVYLCASSHASTAGAFYEQYFGPGTRLTVT.

Points on this clone: Different DNA sequences within this sample yield the same CDR3. This chain joins TRBV12-3 or TRBV12-4 and TRBJ2-7, with D tentatively TRBD1 (5 bases). The CDR3 consists of 13 residues. V was trimmed by 1 base and J by 3 bases, leaving 7 bases between them. DNA of the CDR3: TGTGCCAGCAGTTTAGGACAGCTCTACGAGCAGTACTTC. Its protein is CASSLGQLYEQYF.

The CDR3 spells CASSLRRNTDTQYF. In nucleotides, the CDR3 is TGTGCCAGCAGTCTTCGGCGGAACACAGATACGCAGTATTTT. The chain is built from TRBV6-5 and TRBJ2-3; D gene uncertain. This CDR3 region has 14 residues. Trimming pared 5 bases from V and 2 bases from J, leaving 11 bases between. Germline V lookup: CDR1 MNHEY, CDR2 SVGAGI.

The chain combines TRBV9 with TRBJ2-1; TRBD2 matches at 12 bases. CDR3 length equals 16 residues. The germline CDR1 and CDR2 sequences are SGDLS and YYNGEE. Trimming at V came to 0 bases and at J to 9 bases, leaving 7 bases not matched to a gene. The DNA for the CDR3 is TGTGCCAGCAGCGTAGTTGGACTAGCGGGAACAGTTGAGCAGTTCTTC. Residues: CASSVVGLAGTVEQFF.

The chain joins TRBV5-1 to TRBJ2-1, with TRBD2 identical over 13 bases. The CDR3 loop spans 17 amino acids. V was clipped by 3 bases and J by 6 bases; unmatched bases: 9. CDR1 SGHRS and CDR2 YFSETQ come from the germline V gene. CDR3: CASSWGLAGRRSNEQFF. The CDR3 DNA is TGCGCCAGCAGCTGGGGACTAGCGGGAAGGAGATCCAATGAGCAGTTCTTC.

The rearrangement links TRBV28 to TRBJ2-3; 9 positions agree with TRBD2. V was clipped by 6 bases and J by 1 base; unmatched bases: 8. The V gene's germline CDR1 is MDHEN and CDR2 SYDVKM. The CDR3 totals 16 residues. CDR3 residues: CASSPTIAGGTDTQYF. The CDR3 DNA is TGTGCCAGCAGCCCGACGATAGCGGGGGGCACAGATACGCAGTATTTT.

This chain links TRBV28 with TRBJ2-1; D is perhaps TRBD2 (6 bases). CDR1 is MDHEN and CDR2 is SYDVKM in the germline V gene. V lost 8 bases and J lost 9, with 17 bases in between. The CDR3 consists of 13 residues. This CDR3 reads CASGNSRRGEQFF. CDR3 in DNA: TGTGCCAGCGGAAATAGTAGGCGGGGTGAGCAGTTCTTC.

The chain carries TRBV6-6 and TRBJ2-2; possible D gene TRBD2, 5 bases. V lost 5 bases and J 1 base, leaving 11 bases between the germline ends. This CDR3 contains 15 residues. CDR1 is MNHNY, CDR2 SVGAGI, per germline (reference sequence). DNA for the CDR3: TGTGCCAGCAGTCACACTAGACAGAACACCGGGGAGCTGTTTTTT. Residues: CASSHTRQNTGELFF.

V gene TRBV7-3 combines with J gene TRBJ2-3, with D maybe TRBD2 (6 bases). CDR1 and CDR2 from the germline V gene are SGHTA and FQGTGA. Trimming took off 0 bases at V and 4 bases at J, with 11 bases between the two ends. CDR3 length: 15 residues. CDR3 in amino acids: CASSLTSGGPDTQYF. CDR3 sequence (DNA): TGTGCCAGCAGCTTAACTAGCGGTGGGCCAGATACGCAGTATTTT.

The rearrangement links TRBV19 to TRBJ1-2, with D uncertain. V lost 3 bases, J lost 5 bases, and 10 bases lay in between. The CDR3 has 13 residues. Germline CDR1 is LNHDA and CDR2 is SQIVND (reference sequence). The CDR3 region has the DNA TGTGCCAGTAGTATTCACGCGCTATATGGCTACACCTTC. This gives the protein CASSIHALYGYTF.

This clone was counted a single time. The chain has TRBV6-2 or TRBV6-3 and TRBJ2-7; tentatively, D is TRBD2 (6 bases). This CDR3 has 12 amino acids. Per germline, CDR1 MNHEY and CDR2 SVGEGT. The ends were cut back, 5 bases at V and 1 base at J, with 6 bases in the middle. The CDR3 here is CASSGTSYEQYF. CDR3 sequence (DNA): TGTGCCAGCAGTGGGACTTCCTACGAGCAGTACTTC.

V and J are TRBV25-1 and TRBJ2-7; 11 bases map to TRBD1. V was pared by 2 bases and J by 7 bases, with 10 bases of the junction left unmatched. This CDR3 is 16 amino acids long. From germline, CDR1 is MGHDK and CDR2 SYGVNS. The CDR3 is CASSELLGQGAEEQYF. In DNA form, the CDR3 reads TGTGCCAGCAGTGAACTCCTCGGACAGGGGGCGGAAGAGCAGTACTTC.

The chain couples TRBV7-6 to TRBJ2-7; 12 nucleotides agree with TRBD1. CDR3 length: 15 residues. Per germline, CDR1 SGHVS and CDR2 FNYEAQ. V was clipped by 4 bases and J by 4 bases; unmatched bases: 5. CDR3 coding DNA: TGTGCCAGCAGCTCCGGGACAGGGGGCGCGTACGAGCAGTACTTC. It codes for CASSSGTGGAYEQYF.

V gene TRBV6-2 or TRBV6-3 combines with J gene TRBJ2-6; D is possibly TRBD1 (5 bases). Germline CDR1 reads MNHEY; CDR2 reads SVGEGT. The V end was cut by 4 bases, the J end by 0 bases, with 7 bases between. The CDR3 extends over 15 amino acids. The CDR3 DNA sequence: TGTGCCAGCAGTTTCAGGGACTCTGGGGCCAACGTCCTGACTTTC. Protein sequence: CASSFRDSGANVLTF.

The CDR3 sequence is CASSLASTSGSNNEQFF. In DNA, the CDR3 is TGTGCCAGCAGCTTAGCATCGACTAGCGGGAGTAACAATGAGCAGTTCTTC. V gene TRBV7-2 combines with J gene TRBJ2-1, with TRBD2 identical over 12 bases. J lost 5 bases, V lost 0 bases, and 5 bases had no gene match. The CDR3 spans 17 residues. Germline-derived CDR1 and CDR2 are SGHTA and FQGNSA. The entire variable domain, with the rest obtained from reference TRBV7-2 and TRBJ2-1, is as follows: GAGVSQSPSNKVTEKGKDVELRCDPISGHTALYWYRQSLGQGLEFLIYFQGNSAPDKSGLPSDRFSAERTGGSVSTLTIQRTQQEDSAVYLCASSLASTSGSNNEQFFGPGTRLTVL.